This T cell receptor beta chain is drawn from a study of T cells in localized non-small cell lung cancer. By sample fraction, this clone is large (0.1 to 1%). TCRdb's table, derived via immunoSEQ multiplex PCR, lists solely in-frame clones and lacks some. Among some 2,400 clones listed, 28% were seen once. Specimen: lung tumor tissue, collected before any cancer treatment. The sequence came from a male donor older than 55 with stage III squamous cell lung carcinoma.

CDR3 DNA: TGTGCCAGCAGCGTCGAAGCGGGAGGGCCCTCGAGCGGGGAGCTGTTTTTT. Residues: CASSVEAGGPSSGELFF. The rearrangement joins TRBV9 to TRBJ2-2; 10 nucleotides agree with TRBD2. Unmatched junction bases numbered 11, after V lost 2 bases and J lost 7 bases. The CDR3 runs 17 residues. Germline-derived CDR1 and CDR2 are SGDLS and YYNGEE.